One sample yielded the 25 T cell receptor beta chains listed below, sequenced in a study of CD8 T cells in ankylosing spondylitis. From the 5' RACE reads, TCRdb called clonotypes with MiXCR, one entry per CDR3 protein. The sample holds fewer than 400,000 distinct CDR3 sequences, roughly 14% seen once. The sample comprised blood, either unsorted or a sorted T cell fraction (not recorded which). The receptors originated from a male donor with ankylosing spondylitis or in good health (not recorded which).

This clonotype was recorded once. J is TRBJ1-2 and V is TRBV12-3 or TRBV12-4; 7 bases map to TRBD1. The CDR3 has 14 residues. Losses at the gene ends were 8 bases for V and 5 bases for J; bases not matched to a gene: 11. The CDR3 DNA sequence: TGTGCCAGCCGCTGGGGAGGGGGCGCGTATGGCTACACCTTC. Amino acid sequence: CASRWGGGAYGYTF.

In its sample, this clonotype was seen a few times. This rearrangement joins TRBV15 to TRBJ2-2; D not resolved. The V end lost 5 bases, the J end lost 1 base, and 8 bases lay between the germline ends. CDR1 LNHNV and CDR2 YYDKDF come from the germline V gene (reference sequence). This CDR3 is 14 amino acids long. The CDR3 sequence is CATSPPMNTGELFF. In DNA, the CDR3 is TGTGCCACCAGCCCCCCGATGAACACCGGGGAGCTGTTTTTT.

The J gene is TRBJ2-6, the V gene TRBV11-3; 10 nucleotides line up with TRBD1. Germline values: CDR1 SGHNT, CDR2 YENEEA. Trimming took 6 bases from V and 3 from J; bases not matched to a gene: 5. CDR3 size: 16 residues. The CDR3 DNA reads as TGTGCCAGCAGTTCCGGGACAGGGGATGGGGCCAACGTCCTGACTTTC. Protein sequence: CASSSGTGDGANVLTF. Filled out from reference TRBV11-3 and TRBJ2-6, the complete variable domain reads EAGVVQSPRYKIIEKKQPVAFWCNPISGHNTLYWYLQNLGQGPELLIRYENEEAVDDSQLPKDRFSAERLKGVDSTLKIQPAELGDSAVYLCASSSGTGDGANVLTFGAGSRLTVL.

The rearrangement links TRBV12-3 or TRBV12-4 to TRBJ1-3; 8 nucleotides align to TRBD1. CDR3 size: 21 residues. Trimming at V came to 1 base and at J to 4 bases, leaving 21 bases not matched to a gene. CDR3 amino acids: CASSLVGRGQGPRLSGNTIYF. In DNA form, the CDR3 reads TGTGCCAGCAGTTTAGTGGGTCGAGGACAGGGTCCGAGGTTGTCGGGAAACACCATATATTTT.

This clonotype was seen ten or more times. This sequence joins TRBV5-1 and TRBJ2-1; 11 nucleotides align to TRBD2. CDR3 length: 17 residues. CDR1 and CDR2 (germline): SGHRS, YFSETQ. Trimming at V came to 0 bases and at J to 9 bases, leaving 11 bases not matched to a gene. The CDR3: CASSLEALLAGAGEQFF. The CDR3 nucleotides read TGCGCCAGCAGCTTGGAGGCCCTACTAGCGGGAGCCGGTGAGCAGTTCTTC.

This clonotype was seen only a few times. This chain joins TRBV12-3 or TRBV12-4 and TRBJ1-1; D gene uncertain. V gave up 3 bases and J gave up 4 bases, with 6 bases separating them. This CDR3 is built from 12 residues. The CDR3 nucleotides read TGTGCCAGCAGTTTTTCAGCCACTGAAGCTTTCTTT. Translated, it gives CASSFSATEAFF.

The V gene is TRBV12-3 or TRBV12-4, the J gene TRBJ1-2; D is ambiguous. Between the trimmed V and J ends, which lost 7 bases and 2 bases, there was a span of 17 bases. CDR3 length: 15 residues. CDR3 loop: CASTIGGLRNYGYTF. Written as DNA, the CDR3 is TGTGCCAGCACCATCGGCGGACTGAGAAACTATGGCTACACCTTC.

This clonotype has at least ten counts. The genes are TRBV6-5 and TRBJ2-7; the D is unclear. This CDR3 is built from 12 residues. The V gene lost 6 bases and the J gene lost 0 bases, with 6 bases spanning the gap. Germline CDR1 MNHEY, CDR2 SVGAGI. The CDR3 here is CASRGSSYEQYF. DNA of the CDR3: TGTGCCAGCAGAGGCAGCTCCTACGAGCAGTACTTC.

This clonotype has just a few counts. J is TRBJ2-1 and V is TRBV11-2, with 9 bases identical to TRBD1. CDR3 size: 13 residues. After removal of 5 bases from V and 10 bases from J, the junction contained 6 bases not matched to a gene. The germline V gene encodes CDR1 SGHAT and CDR2 FQNNGV. The CDR3 coding sequence is TGTGCCAGCAGCCAAGACAGGGGGTGGGAGCAGTTCTTC. Its translation is CASSQDRGWEQFF.

This clonotype turned up a few times. This chain links TRBV7-2 with TRBJ1-3; no definite D call. The CDR3 consists of 15 residues. Germline values: CDR1 SGHTA, CDR2 FQGNSA. V gave up 1 base and J gave up 2 bases, with 9 bases separating them. This CDR3 is CASSLVGQAGNTIYF. The CDR3 bases are TGTGCCAGCAGCTTAGTCGGGCAGGCTGGAAACACCATATATTTT.

The V call is TRBV19, the J call TRBJ1-5; possible D gene TRBD1, 5 bases. The V end lost 5 bases, the J end lost 9 bases, and 14 bases lay between the germline ends. The germline V gene has CDR1 LNHDA and CDR2 SQIVND (reference sequence). This CDR3 is built from 13 residues. In DNA, the CDR3 is TGTGCCAGTAGTGCTGGGGGGATATGGCCCCAGCATTTT. As protein: CASSAGGIWPQHF.

V usage is TRBV5-4 and J usage is TRBJ2-7, with 7 bases aligning to TRBD2. The germline gives CDR1 SGHNT, CDR2 YYREEE (reference sequence). The CDR3 runs 15 residues. V trimming: 4 bases; J trimming: 4 bases; junction bases outside the gene matches: 11. CDR3 in DNA: TGTGCCAGCAGCCCCCGGGGCGGGGGTTATTACGAGCAGTACTTC. The encoded protein is CASSPRGGGYYEQYF.

The sample holds a few counts of this clonotype. V is TRBV7-2 and J is TRBJ2-7; D possibly corresponds to TRBD2 (7 bases). The CDR3 consists of 14 residues. The germline gives CDR1 SGHTA, CDR2 FQGNSA. Trimming left V 5 bases short and J 0 bases short, with 11 bases between. The CDR3 sequence: CASSQGTISYEQYF. The CDR3 DNA reads TGTGCCAGCAGCCAGGGGACTATCTCCTACGAGCAGTACTTC.

This rearrangement joins TRBV12-3 or TRBV12-4 to TRBJ2-1, with TRBD1 identical over 7 bases. The CDR3 is made up of 13 amino acids. V shed 4 bases, J shed 7 bases, and the junction held 4 bases outside the gene matches. The CDR3 region is CASSSGTVNEQFF. The CDR3 coding sequence is TGTGCCAGCAGTTCGGGGACAGTGAATGAGCAGTTCTTC.

The chain has TRBV5-1 and TRBJ2-3; 10 bases line up with TRBD2. Trimming at V came to 2 bases and at J to 5 bases, leaving 8 bases not matched to a gene. The CDR3 is made up of 16 amino acids. Germline CDR1 and CDR2: SGHRS and YFSETQ. The CDR3 is CASSFDSGGAGDTQYF. In DNA form, the CDR3 reads TGCGCCAGCAGCTTCGACAGCGGGGGGGCCGGAGATACGCAGTATTTT.

This clonotype was counted a few times. V is TRBV7-8 and J is TRBJ2-5; possible D gene TRBD2, 5 bases. CDR3 size: 14 residues. V was clipped by 5 bases and J by 2 bases, with 12 bases between them. The V gene's germline CDR1 is SGHVS and CDR2 FQNEAQ. CDR3 region: CASSGWTPQETQYF. DNA of the CDR3: TGTGCCAGCAGCGGCTGGACTCCGCAAGAGACCCAGTACTTC.

The J gene is TRBJ2-6, the V gene TRBV5-1; TRBD1 matches at 7 bases. The germline V gene encodes CDR1 SGHRS and CDR2 YFSETQ. CDR3 length: 15 residues. Unmatched junction bases numbered 2, after V lost 3 bases and J lost 2 bases. The DNA of the CDR3 is TGCGCCAGCAGCTCAGACAGGGCTGGGGCCAACGTCCTGACTTTC. Its translation is CASSSDRAGANVLTF.

This clonotype has a handful of counts. The rearrangement joins TRBV3-1 to TRBJ2-7; the D is unclear. Germline V gene sequence: CDR1 LGHDT, CDR2 YNNKEL (reference sequence). This CDR3 region has 15 residues. Deletions cut 0 bases from V and 2 bases from J, with 11 bases between. CDR3 loop: CASSQDSSGAYEQYF. The DNA for the CDR3 is TGTGCCAGCAGCCAAGACTCTAGTGGGGCCTACGAGCAGTACTTC.

The chain is built from TRBV20-1 and TRBJ2-1, with TRBD1 as a possible D gene (6 bases). From germline, CDR1 is DFQATT and CDR2 SNEGSKA (reference sequence). CDR3 size: 13 residues. The germline V and J ends were trimmed by 1 base and 2 bases, with 6 bases remaining between them. CDR3 residues: CSARGDTYNEQFF. The CDR3 region has the DNA TGCAGTGCTAGAGGGGACACCTACAATGAGCAGTTCTTC.

This clonotype was seen repeatedly, ten times or more. This chain connects TRBV20-1 to TRBJ2-7; D remains ambiguous. Germline-derived CDR1 and CDR2 are DFQATT and SNEGSKA (reference sequence). V lost 4 bases and J lost 1, with 8 bases in between. The CDR3 is 12 residues long. CDR3 protein: CSAIGSSYEQYF. CDR3 DNA: TGCAGTGCTATAGGGTCGTCCTACGAGCAGTACTTC.

Only a few counts were recorded for this clonotype. The chain combines TRBV4-1 with TRBJ2-7; D is uncertain. Trimming removed 0 bases at V and 3 bases at J, with 9 bases between. Germline V lookup: CDR1 MGHRA, CDR2 YSYEKL. The length of the CDR3 is 14 residues. The DNA of the CDR3 is TGCGCCAGCAGCCAAGATGGTAGGCTCTACGAGCAGTACTTC. Amino acids: CASSQDGRLYEQYF.

CDR3 nucleotide sequence: TGTGCCAGCAGCTTAGCTAGCGGGGGGGATACGCAGTATTTT. Translated, it gives CASSLASGGDTQYF. The gene calls are TRBV7-2 and TRBJ2-3; 10 bases are shared with TRBD2. J was trimmed by 6 bases and V by 0 bases; bases with no gene match: 0. CDR3 length: 14 amino acids. Germline values: CDR1 SGHTA, CDR2 FQGNSA.

The chain uses TRBV20-1 and TRBJ1-3; D is unresolved. The V and J ends lost 3 bases and 2 bases respectively, with 5 bases between them. The length of the CDR3 is 12 residues. The V gene's germline CDR1 is DFQATT and CDR2 SNEGSKA (reference sequence). The CDR3 spells CSARRPGNTIYF. DNA for the CDR3: TGCAGTGCTAGGAGACCTGGAAACACCATATATTTT.

In its sample, this clonotype was seen a few times. The chain is built from TRBV3-1 and TRBJ2-1; either TRBD1 or TRBD2 may supply D (6 bases each). In germline, CDR1 is LGHDT, CDR2 YNNKEL (reference sequence). The CDR3 runs to 16 residues. The germline V and J ends were trimmed by 0 bases and 0 bases, with 9 bases remaining between them. CDR3 in DNA: TGTGCCAGCAGCCAAGATAGGGGGGCCTCCTACAATGAGCAGTTCTTC. Translated: CASSQDRGASYNEQFF.

This clonotype was detected only a few times. V is TRBV6-1 and J is TRBJ2-7, with D perhaps matching TRBD1 (5 bases). This CDR3 has 12 amino acids. V was shortened by 10 bases and J by 0 bases, with 10 bases between the two germline ends. Looked up from germline, CDR1 is MNHNS and CDR2 is SASEGT. The CDR3 DNA reads as TGTGCCATCCAGGGTTACTCCTACGAGCAGTACTTC. Translating gives CAIQGYSYEQYF.